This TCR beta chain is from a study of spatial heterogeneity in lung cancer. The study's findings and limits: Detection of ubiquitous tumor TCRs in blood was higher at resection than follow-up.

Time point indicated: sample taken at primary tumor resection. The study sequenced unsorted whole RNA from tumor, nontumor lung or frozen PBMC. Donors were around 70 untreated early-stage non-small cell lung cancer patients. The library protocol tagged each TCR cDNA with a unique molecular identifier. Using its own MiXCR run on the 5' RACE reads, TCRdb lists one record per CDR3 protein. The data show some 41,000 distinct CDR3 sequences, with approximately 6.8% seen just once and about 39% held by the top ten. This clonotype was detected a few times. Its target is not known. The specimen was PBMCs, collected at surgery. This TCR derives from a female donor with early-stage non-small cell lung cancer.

CDR3 amino acids: CASSVSGGASETQYF. Written as DNA, the CDR3 is TGTGCCAGCAGCGTTAGCGGGGGGGCGAGCGAGACCCAGTACTTC. The chain links TRBV9 to TRBJ2-5, with 11 bases lining up with TRBD2. Germline V CDR1 and CDR2: SGDLS, YYNGEE. This CDR3 has 15 amino acids. Germline trimming cut 2 bases from V and 5 bases from J; bases unmatched to any gene: 5.